Listed here is a single T cell receptor beta chain. Clones were sequenced by immunoSEQ multiplex PCR, and TCRdb holds only the in-frame ones, with some missing. The sample includes around 130,000 clones, 85% to 95% seen only once; the top ten take around 1.6%. These data belong to a study of control samples from healthy donors and cancer patients. Germline CDR1 ENHRY, CDR2 SYGVKD. Trimming cost V 3 bases and J 2 bases, with 14 bases left between them. The CDR3 length is 15 residues. The genes are TRBV10-3 and TRBJ2-7, with a tentative D call TRBD1 (5 bases). The source is a man in his forties or fifties with head and neck cancer. Sequenced: PBMCs. This CDR3 is CAISDLTDSTYEQYF. CDR3 coding DNA: TGTGCCATCAGTGACCTAACCGACAGTACCTACGAGCAGTACTTC.